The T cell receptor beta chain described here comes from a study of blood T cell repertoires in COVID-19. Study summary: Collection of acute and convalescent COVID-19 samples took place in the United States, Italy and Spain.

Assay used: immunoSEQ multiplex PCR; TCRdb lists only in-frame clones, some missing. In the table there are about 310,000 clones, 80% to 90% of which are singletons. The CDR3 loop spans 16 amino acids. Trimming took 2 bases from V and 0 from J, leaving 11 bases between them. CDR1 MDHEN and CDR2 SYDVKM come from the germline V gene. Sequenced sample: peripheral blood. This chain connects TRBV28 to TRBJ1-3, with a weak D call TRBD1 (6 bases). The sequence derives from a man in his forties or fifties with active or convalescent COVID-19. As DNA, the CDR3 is TGTGCCAGCAGTTTACAGGGGCTCTACTCTGGAAACACCATATATTTT. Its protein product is CASSLQGLYSGNTIYF.